The 27 T cell receptor beta chains reported below all come from one sample, sequenced in a study of cytomegalovirus exposure and HLA in healthy donors. Data came from immunoSEQ multiplex PCR; TCRdb stores just in-frame clones and leaves some out. The repertoire holds about 240,000 clones, with 86% as singletons. Sequenced material: PBMCs. The receptors stem from a woman in her twenties or thirties in good health and CMV-seropositive.

The chain links TRBV19 to TRBJ2-5; D remains unclear. Trimming stripped 2 bases from V and 2 bases from J, with 12 bases between. CDR3 length: 15 amino acids. The germline CDR1 and CDR2 sequences are LNHDA and SQIVND (reference sequence). The CDR3 DNA reads TGTGCCAGTAGTATAATGGGCTCCACACAAGAGACCCAGTACTTC. Its protein is CASSIMGSTQETQYF.

The rearrangement joins TRBV7-9 to TRBJ1-4; 7 nucleotides match TRBD1. Germline V lookup: CDR1 SEHNR, CDR2 FQNEAQ (reference sequence). Trimming cost V 6 bases and J 10 bases; bases outside gene matches: 5. The CDR3 loop spans 12 amino acids. The CDR3 region is CASRGQYGKLFF. In nucleotides, the CDR3 is TGTGCCAGCAGGGGACAGTACGGAAAACTGTTTTTT.

The gene calls are TRBV12-2 and TRBJ2-3; TRBD2 is taken as the D call from the table, unchecked against the DNA. TRBV12-2 corresponds to a pseudogene. CDR3 length: 17 residues. CDR3 DNA sequence: TGTGCAAGTCGCTTAGATTCTCTAGTGACTAGCACAGATACGCAGTATTTT. It translates to CASRLDSLVTSTDTQYF.

This chain connects TRBV6-1 to TRBJ2-2; D not certain. This CDR3 has 12 amino acids. The V gene lost 5 bases and the J gene lost 7 bases, with 8 bases spanning the gap. Looked up from germline, CDR1 is MNHNS and CDR2 is SASEGT. The CDR3 reads CASSRSLGELFF. Written as DNA, the CDR3 is TGTGCCAGCAGTCGGTCCCTCGGGGAGCTGTTTTTT.

J is TRBJ2-2 and V is TRBV19, with TRBD2 matching 7 bases. Per the germline V gene, CDR1 is LNHDA and CDR2 is SQIVND (reference sequence). The ends lost 3 bases at V and 6 bases at J; junction bases unmatched: 4. The CDR3 totals 14 residues. The CDR3 reads CASSIGLDAGELFF. CDR3 nucleotides: TGTGCCAGTAGTATCGGACTAGATGCCGGGGAGCTGTTTTTT.

A note on this clone: In the same sample, other DNA sequences code for this CDR3. The rearrangement uses TRBV19 and TRBJ2-3, with 8 bases that match TRBD1. Germline V lookup: CDR1 LNHDA, CDR2 SQIVND (reference sequence). This CDR3 is built from 15 residues. The V segment lost 2 bases and the J segment 2 bases; nucleotides outside the gene matches: 3. CDR3 protein: CASSIQGALTDTQYF. In nucleotides, the CDR3 is TGTGCCAGTAGTATACAGGGGGCCCTCACAGATACGCAGTATTTT. Full variable domain (remainder filled in from reference TRBV19 and TRBJ2-3): DGGITQSPKYLFRKEGQNVTLSCEQNLNHDAMYWYRQDPGQGLRLIYYSQIVNDFQKGDIAEGYSVSREKKESFPLTVTSAQKNPTAFYLCASSIQGALTDTQYFGPGTRLTVL.

The J gene is TRBJ2-1, the V gene TRBV15; D ambiguous. CDR1 and CDR2 from the germline V gene are LNHNV and YYDKDF (reference sequence). V was cut by 3 bases and J by 0 bases, with 6 bases left in between. The CDR3 totals 14 residues. DNA of the CDR3: TGTGCCACCAGCAGCCCTATCTCCTACAATGAGCAGTTCTTC. Protein sequence: CATSSPISYNEQFF.

V gene TRBV9 combines with J gene TRBJ1-1; 8 bases agree with TRBD1. The V gene's germline CDR1 is SGDLS and CDR2 YYNGEE. J was trimmed by 8 bases and V by 3 bases; bases with no gene match: 12. The CDR3 extends over 15 amino acids. CDR3 DNA: TGTGCCAGCAGCGCCCCTAGGGGACAGGCTCCCGAAGCTTTCTTT. Its translation: CASSAPRGQAPEAFF.

This clone is a singleton in its sample. This chain uses TRBV10-3 with TRBJ1-1; possible D gene TRBD1, 5 bases. Trimming removed 2 bases at V and 5 bases at J, with 12 bases between. The CDR3 sequence is 14 residues long. Per germline, CDR1 ENHRY and CDR2 SYGVKD. The CDR3 is CAISETGSITEAFF. The CDR3, as DNA: TGTGCCATCAGTGAGACAGGTTCGATTACTGAAGCTTTCTTT.

V gene TRBV27 combines with J gene TRBJ2-5, with TRBD2 as a possible D gene (5 bases). Trimming cost V 7 bases and J 4 bases, with 16 bases left between them. This CDR3 has 14 amino acids. CDR1 and CDR2 from the germline V gene are MNHEY and SMNVEV (reference sequence). CDR3 in amino acids: CASMRGPRTETQYF. CDR3 nucleotide sequence: TGTGCCAGCATGAGAGGGCCGAGGACAGAGACCCAGTACTTC.

The chain joins TRBV4-1 to TRBJ2-5; TRBD1 aligns across 8 bases. The junction had 2 bases not matched to a gene; V was cut back by 4 bases and J by 4 bases. CDR1 is MGHRA, CDR2 YSYEKL, per germline. CDR3 size: 13 residues. DNA for the CDR3: TGCGCCAGCAGCCTCGGACAGGGAGAGACCCAGTACTTC. Protein: CASSLGQGETQYF.

This clone appeared once. The chain links TRBV29-1 to TRBJ2-7; maybe TRBD1 (5 bases). CDR3 size: 12 residues. Per the germline V gene, CDR1 is SQVTM and CDR2 is ANQGSEA. V dropped 4 bases and J dropped 5 bases, with 12 bases sitting between them. Written as DNA, the CDR3 is TGCAGCGTTGCAGGGAATAGTGACGAGCAGTACTTC. Translation: CSVAGNSDEQYF.

V gene TRBV11-3 combines with J gene TRBJ1-1; TRBD1 agrees at 9 bases. Germline lookup yields CDR1 SGHNT and CDR2 YENEEA. V lost 5 bases to trimming and J lost 8 bases; unmatched junction nucleotides: 15. The CDR3 runs 16 residues. The CDR3 region is CASSRRSGQGPREAFF. The DNA for the CDR3 is TGTGCCAGCAGCCGGAGGTCGGGACAGGGCCCTCGGGAAGCTTTCTTT.

The V call is TRBV30, the J call TRBJ2-1; 8 nucleotides match TRBD1. The CDR3 totals 15 residues. Per the germline V gene, CDR1 is GTSNPN and CDR2 is SVGIG (reference sequence). V lost 3 bases, J lost 3 bases, and 7 bases stayed unmatched. CDR3 in DNA: TGTGCCTGGAGGTTAGGACAGGGTCGCTACAATGAGCAGTTCTTC. Translated: CAWRLGQGRYNEQFF.

About this clone: Other nucleotide sequences in the sample specify the same CDR3. This chain links TRBV30 with TRBJ1-5; D uncertain. The V gene's germline CDR1 is GTSNPN and CDR2 SVGIG (reference sequence). The V and J ends lost 0 bases and 4 bases respectively, with 7 bases between them. The CDR3 is made up of 13 amino acids. Here the CDR3 reads CAWSVPGNQPQHF. CDR3 bases: TGTGCCTGGAGTGTACCCGGGAATCAGCCCCAGCATTTT.

This clone was recorded a few times. This chain joins TRBV10-3 and TRBJ1-5; the D is unclear. Germline CDR1 and CDR2: ENHRY and SYGVKD. The germline V and J ends were trimmed by 6 bases and 3 bases, with 12 bases remaining between them. The CDR3 is made up of 14 amino acids. CDR3 amino acids: CAISPRGDNQPQHF. DNA of the CDR3: TGTGCCATCAGCCCGCGGGGTGACAATCAGCCCCAGCATTTT.

The chain combines TRBV6-4 with TRBJ1-1, with 7 positions matching TRBD1. CDR1 and CDR2 from the germline V gene are MRHNA and SNTAGT. V lost 5 bases and J lost 4; bases outside the gene matches: 10. This CDR3 spans 15 amino acids. The CDR3 protein is CASSWAPGTATEAFF. In DNA, the CDR3 is TGTGCCAGCAGTTGGGCTCCCGGGACAGCCACTGAAGCTTTCTTT.

Comments on this clone: Other DNA sequences in the sample encode the same CDR3. The rearrangement joins TRBV27 to TRBJ1-2; D gene ambiguous. Per the germline V gene, CDR1 is MNHEY and CDR2 is SMNVEV (reference sequence). Trimming left V 9 bases short and J 2 bases short, with 13 bases between. The CDR3 has 13 residues. The CDR3 is CASSPGRNYGYTF. The CDR3 DNA reads TGTGCCAGTTCCCCAGGTAGGAACTATGGCTACACCTTC.

This sequence joins TRBV7-8 and TRBJ1-2; 8 bases map to TRBD1. Germline CDR1 is SGHVS and CDR2 is FQNEAQ. The CDR3 totals 16 residues. J gave up 3 bases and V 5 bases, and 11 bases lay outside the gene matches. CDR3 nucleotides: TGTGCCAGCAGCCCCGACACAGGGGGTCTGGACTATGGCTACACCTTC. Its protein is CASSPDTGGLDYGYTF.

The genes are TRBV18 and TRBJ2-1, with TRBD1 matching 9 bases. Germline values: CDR1 KGHSH, CDR2 LQKENI. V lost 6 bases and J lost 6; bases outside the gene matches: 12. CDR3 length equals 16 residues. Here the CDR3 DNA reads TGTGCCAGCTCCCGAACAGGGGGCACGTTCCTCAATGAGCAGTTCTTC. This translates into CASSRTGGTFLNEQFF. Full variable domain (outside the CDR3, taken from reference TRBV18 and TRBJ2-1): NAGVMQNPRHLVRRRGQEARLRCSPMKGHSHVYWYRQLPEEGLKFMVYLQKENIIDESGMPKERFSAEFPKEGPSILRIQQVVRGDSAAYFCASSRTGGTFLNEQFFGPGTRLTVL.

The CDR3 coding sequence is TGTGCCAGCAGCTCACCCGAGACTCTGAGTTTCTCTGGGGCCAACGTCCTGACTTTC. Its translation: CASSSPETLSFSGANVLTF. V and J are TRBV7-2 and TRBJ2-6; D not certain. The V gene lost 4 bases and the J gene lost 0 bases, with 19 bases spanning the gap. The length of the CDR3 is 19 residues. CDR1 SGHTA and CDR2 FQGNSA come from the germline V gene.

V and J are TRBV6-6 and TRBJ2-7, with TRBD2 matching over 10 bases. The CDR3 is 14 residues long. The V and J ends lost 5 bases and 5 bases, in that order; junction bases with no gene match: 6. Germline-derived CDR1 and CDR2 are MNHNY and SVGAGI (reference sequence). The CDR3 nucleotides are TGTGCCAGCAGTCCCCAGCGGGAGGGCCACGAGCAGTACTTC. Translating gives CASSPQREGHEQYF.

The chain joins TRBV5-1 to TRBJ2-2; no definite D call. CDR3 length: 13 amino acids. CDR1 SGHRS and CDR2 YFSETQ come from the germline V gene. The V end lost 0 bases, the J end lost 6 bases, and 6 bases lay between the germline ends. The CDR3 nucleotides are TGCGCCAGCAGCTTGGTGGCAGCCGGGGAGCTGTTTTTT. Translated: CASSLVAAGELFF.

This clone came up once. The chain recombines TRBV25-1 with TRBJ1-1, with a weak D call TRBD1 (5 bases). V lost 3 bases to trimming and J lost 4 bases, with 15 bases between them. CDR1 MGHDK and CDR2 SYGVNS come from the germline V gene. The CDR3 is made up of 15 amino acids. CDR3 amino acids: CASSDPDSSGTEAFF. The CDR3 DNA is TGTGCCAGCAGTGACCCCGACAGTTCTGGCACTGAAGCTTTCTTT.

The genes are TRBV4-1 and TRBJ2-7; 10 bases match TRBD2. The CDR3 contains 14 residues. The J segment lost 5 bases and the V segment lost 3 bases, leaving 4 bases of the junction unmatched. Germline V CDR1 and CDR2: MGHRA, YSYEKL. The CDR3 protein is CASSHLAGVNEQYF. The DNA of the CDR3 is TGCGCCAGCAGCCATCTAGCGGGAGTTAACGAGCAGTACTTC.

V gene TRBV19 combines with J gene TRBJ2-7; 9 nucleotides line up with TRBD1. With V trimmed by 2 bases and J by 3 bases, 2 bases remained unmatched. Germline V gene sequence: CDR1 LNHDA, CDR2 SQIVND (reference sequence). The CDR3 runs 14 residues. The CDR3 sequence: CASSIRGQGYEQYF. CDR3 DNA sequence: TGTGCCAGTAGTATACGGGGACAGGGCTACGAGCAGTACTTC.

The chain is built from TRBV18 and TRBJ2-5; the match to TRBD2 covers 13 bases. Germline V gene lookup returns CDR1 KGHSH and CDR2 LQKENI. Trimming removed 3 bases from V and 4 bases from J; junction bases left unmatched: 14. This CDR3 region has 19 residues. Written as DNA, the CDR3 is TGTGCCAGCTCACCGATGACGACTAGCGGGAGGCCCCCGGGAGAGACCCAGTACTTC. This sequence encodes CASSPMTTSGRPPGETQYF.